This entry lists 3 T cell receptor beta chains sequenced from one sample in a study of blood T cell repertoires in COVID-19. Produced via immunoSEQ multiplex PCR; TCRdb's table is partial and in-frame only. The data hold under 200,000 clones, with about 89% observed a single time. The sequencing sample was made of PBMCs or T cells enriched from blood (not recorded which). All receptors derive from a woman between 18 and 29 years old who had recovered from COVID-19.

Here the CDR3 DNA reads TGTGCCAGCAGCTCCGGGTTTCCTGGAAACACCATATATTTT. It specifies CASSSGFPGNTIYF. V is TRBV7-2 and J is TRBJ1-3; D remains ambiguous. The CDR3 consists of 14 residues. V lost 4 bases, J lost 2 bases, and 9 bases lay in between. Germline V gene lookup returns CDR1 SGHTA and CDR2 FQGNSA. Using reference TRBV7-2 and TRBJ1-3 for the parts outside the CDR3, the full variable domain is GAGVSQSPSNKVTEKGKDVELRCDPISGHTALYWYRQSLGQGLEFLIYFQGNSAPDKSGLPSDRFSAERTGGSVSTLTIQRTQQEDSAVYLCASSSGFPGNTIYFGEGSWLTVV.

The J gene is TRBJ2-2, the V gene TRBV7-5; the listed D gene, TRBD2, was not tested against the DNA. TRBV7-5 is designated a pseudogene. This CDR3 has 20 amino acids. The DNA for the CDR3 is TGTGCCAGAAGCTGCCTACAACTAGAAGGCGCCCCCCACGTCGACGGGGAGCTGTTTTTT. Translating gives CARSCLQLEGAPHVDGELFF.

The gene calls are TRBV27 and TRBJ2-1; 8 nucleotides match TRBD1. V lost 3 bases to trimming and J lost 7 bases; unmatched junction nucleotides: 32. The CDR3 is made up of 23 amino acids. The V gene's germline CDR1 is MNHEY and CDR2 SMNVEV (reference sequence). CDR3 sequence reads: CASSFNGLGRGQGKTQGVNEQFF. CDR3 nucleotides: TGTGCCAGCAGTTTTAATGGGCTTGGCAGGGGGCAGGGCAAGACTCAGGGCGTAAATGAGCAGTTCTTC.